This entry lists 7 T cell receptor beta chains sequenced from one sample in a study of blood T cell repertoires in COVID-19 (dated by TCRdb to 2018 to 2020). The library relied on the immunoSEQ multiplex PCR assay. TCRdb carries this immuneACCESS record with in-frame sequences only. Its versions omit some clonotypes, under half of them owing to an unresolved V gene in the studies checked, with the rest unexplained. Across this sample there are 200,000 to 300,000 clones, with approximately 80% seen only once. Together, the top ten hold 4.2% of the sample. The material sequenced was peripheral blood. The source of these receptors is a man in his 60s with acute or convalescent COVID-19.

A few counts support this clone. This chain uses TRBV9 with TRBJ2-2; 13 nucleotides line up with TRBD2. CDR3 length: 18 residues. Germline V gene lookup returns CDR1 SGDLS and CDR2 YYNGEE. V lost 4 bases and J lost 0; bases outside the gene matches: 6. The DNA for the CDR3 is TGTGCCAGCAGCCCCACGACTAGCGGGGGGACGAACACCGGGGAGCTGTTTTTT. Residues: CASSPTTSGGTNTGELFF. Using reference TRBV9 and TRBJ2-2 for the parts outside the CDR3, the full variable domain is DSGVTQTPKHLITATGQRVTLRCSPRSGDLSVYWYQQSLDQGLQFLIQYYNGEERAKGNILERFSAQQFPDLHSELNLSSLELGDSALYFCASSPTTSGGTNTGELFFGEGSRLTVL.

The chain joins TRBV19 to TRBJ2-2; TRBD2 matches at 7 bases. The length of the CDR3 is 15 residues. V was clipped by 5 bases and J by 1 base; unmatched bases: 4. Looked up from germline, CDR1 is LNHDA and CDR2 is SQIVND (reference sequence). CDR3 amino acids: CASSVLAVNTGELFF. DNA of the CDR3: TGTGCCAGTAGTGTTCTAGCGGTGAACACCGGGGAGCTGTTTTTT.

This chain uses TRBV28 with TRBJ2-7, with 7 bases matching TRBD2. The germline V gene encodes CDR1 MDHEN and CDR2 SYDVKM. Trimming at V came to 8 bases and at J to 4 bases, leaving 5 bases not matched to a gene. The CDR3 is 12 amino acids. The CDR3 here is CASGGREYEQYF. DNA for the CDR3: TGTGCCAGCGGCGGGAGAGAATACGAGCAGTACTTC.

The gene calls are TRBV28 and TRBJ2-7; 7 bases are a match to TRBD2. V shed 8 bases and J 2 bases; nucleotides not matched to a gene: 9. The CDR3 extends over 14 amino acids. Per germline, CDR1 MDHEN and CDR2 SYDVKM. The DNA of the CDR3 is TGTGCCAGCGGAGTACCTGGGAGGGCCTACGAGCAGTACTTC. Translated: CASGVPGRAYEQYF.

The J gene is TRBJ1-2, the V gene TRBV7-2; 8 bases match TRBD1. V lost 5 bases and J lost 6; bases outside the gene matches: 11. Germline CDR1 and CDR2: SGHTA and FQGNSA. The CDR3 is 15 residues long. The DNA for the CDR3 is TGTGCCAGCAGCCCGCGGACAGGGTTGAAGGATGGCTACACCTTC. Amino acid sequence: CASSPRTGLKDGYTF.

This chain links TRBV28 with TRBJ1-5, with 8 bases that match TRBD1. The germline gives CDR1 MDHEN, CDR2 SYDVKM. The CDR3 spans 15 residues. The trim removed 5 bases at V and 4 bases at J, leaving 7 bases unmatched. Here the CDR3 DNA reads TGTGCCAGCAGTAAGGACAGGGATCGGAATCAGCCCCAGCATTTT. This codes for CASSKDRDRNQPQHF.

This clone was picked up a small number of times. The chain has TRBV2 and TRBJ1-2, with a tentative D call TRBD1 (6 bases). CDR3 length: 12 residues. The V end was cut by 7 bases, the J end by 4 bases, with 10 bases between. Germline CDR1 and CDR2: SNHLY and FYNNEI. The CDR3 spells CASTPTGYGYTF. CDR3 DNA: TGTGCCAGCACCCCGACAGGCTATGGCTACACCTTC. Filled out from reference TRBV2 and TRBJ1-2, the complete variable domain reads EPEVTQTPSHQVTQMGQEVILRCVPISNHLYFYWYRQILGQKVEFLVSFYNNEISEKSEIFDDQFSVERPDGSNFTLKIRSTKLEDSAMYFCASTPTGYGYTFGSGTRLTVV.